This TCR beta chain is from a study of cytomegalovirus exposure and HLA in healthy donors. There are 16 residues in the CDR3. Germline V lookup: CDR1 MGHRA, CDR2 YSYEKL. Losses at the gene ends were 1 base for V and 6 bases for J; bases not matched to a gene: 6. The PCR had 60 Vbeta and 13 Jbeta primers. Clones were sequenced by immunoSEQ multiplex PCR, and TCRdb holds only the in-frame ones, with some missing. The profile shows approximately 160,000 clones, 80% to 90% of them singletons. The chain uses TRBV4-1 and TRBJ1-6, with 7 bases matching TRBD1. The receptor was derived from a woman under 30 in good health and CMV-seronegative. Material: PBMCs. CDR3 sequence (DNA): TGCGCCAGCAGCCAAGCTTCGACAGGGACTAATTCACCCCTCCACTTT. This sequence encodes CASSQASTGTNSPLHF.